These 7 T cell receptor beta chains came from one sample sequenced in a study of somatic mutations in cytotoxic T cells in rheumatoid arthritis. The protocol was immunoSEQ multiplex PCR, while the TCRdb copy is restricted to in-frame clones and leaves out a portion. This table holds more than 15,000 clones, approximately 84% found once. Sequencing was carried out using CD8+ T cells sorted from blood. These receptors were collected from an adult with rheumatoid arthritis.

V is TRBV10-2 and J is TRBJ2-5; D not certain. V was pared by 2 bases and J by 2 bases, with 9 bases between. The germline CDR1 and CDR2 sequences are WSHSY and SAAADI. CDR3 length equals 14 residues. The CDR3: CASSEMARQETQYF. DNA of the CDR3: TGCGCCAGCAGTGAGATGGCTAGACAAGAGACCCAGTACTTC.

V usage is TRBV2 and J usage is TRBJ1-4, with D possibly matching TRBD1 (6 bases). Germline lookup yields CDR1 SNHLY and CDR2 FYNNEI. CDR3 length: 14 residues. CDR3 region: CAGRDKTGYEKLFF. CDR3 DNA sequence: TGTGCGGGAAGGGACAAGACCGGCTATGAAAAACTGTTTTTT.

V is TRBV6-5 and J is TRBJ1-6; TRBD1 might be the D (5 bases). The V end lost 5 bases, the J end lost 6 bases, and 11 bases lay between the germline ends. The CDR3 has 14 residues. The germline V gene has CDR1 MNHEY and CDR2 SVGAGI. CDR3: CASSRSGSNSPLHF. The DNA for the CDR3 is TGTGCCAGCAGTCGATCAGGGAGTAATTCACCCCTCCACTTT.

The rearrangement links TRBV7-8 to TRBJ2-7; perhaps TRBD1 as D (6 bases). Per germline, CDR1 SGHVS and CDR2 FQNEAQ. Trimming stripped 5 bases from V and 4 bases from J, with 15 bases between. The CDR3 is made up of 14 amino acids. The CDR3 DNA sequence: TGTGCCAGCAGCCCATGGGACACTTTATACGAGCAGTACTTC. As protein: CASSPWDTLYEQYF.

The CDR3 sequence is CASSLTSSSYNEQFF. The CDR3 DNA reads TGTGCCAGCAGCTTGACTTCAAGCTCCTACAATGAGCAGTTCTTC. The V gene is TRBV11-3, the J gene TRBJ2-1; D is uncertain. The CDR3 runs 15 residues. CDR1 is SGHNT, CDR2 YENEEA, per germline. V lost 3 bases and J 0 bases, leaving 9 bases between the germline ends.

The genes are TRBV6-6 and TRBJ2-7; a possible D gene is TRBD2 (5 bases). Germline-derived CDR1 and CDR2 are MNHNY and SVGAGI (reference sequence). The CDR3 has 15 residues. The ends were cut back, 0 bases at V and 7 bases at J, with 16 bases in the middle. The CDR3 DNA follows: TGTGCCAGCAGTTACTCGCGGCAGAGGGCTTATGAGCAGTACTTC. The encoded protein is CASSYSRQRAYEQYF.

DNA for the CDR3: TGTGCCAGCAGCTTAGACACGGCGCTCGGGCATTCACCCCTCCACTTT. Amino acid sequence: CASSLDTALGHSPLHF. The chain combines TRBV11-3 with TRBJ1-6; D is uncertain. This CDR3 is built from 16 residues. Trimming stripped 0 bases from V and 8 bases from J, with 14 bases between. Germline values: CDR1 SGHNT, CDR2 YENEEA.